These 2 T cell receptor beta chains share one sample of origin, sequenced in a study of blood T cell repertoires in COVID-19. Only in-frame clones appear in the TCRdb table, and some are missing; sequencing was by immunoSEQ multiplex PCR. The sample includes over 600,000 clones, 85% to 90% of them seen just once. The specimen was peripheral blood. The receptors were gathered from a young woman with acute or convalescent COVID-19.

The gene calls are TRBV9 and TRBJ1-1, with D possibly being TRBD1 (5 bases). The germline V and J ends were trimmed by 0 bases and 8 bases, with 20 bases remaining between them. This CDR3 is built from 16 residues. Germline values: CDR1 SGDLS, CDR2 YYNGEE. CDR3 in DNA: TGTGCCAGCAGCGTAGCTCATTTCACGACGACAGCCGAAGCTTTCTTT. This gives the protein CASSVAHFTTTAEAFF. Full variable domain (outside the CDR3, taken from reference TRBV9 and TRBJ1-1): DSGVTQTPKHLITATGQRVTLRCSPRSGDLSVYWYQQSLDQGLQFLIQYYNGEERAKGNILERFSAQQFPDLHSELNLSSLELGDSALYFCASSVAHFTTTAEAFFGQGTRLTVV.

This clone was picked up one time. The DNA for the CDR3 is TGTGCCAGAAGCCGATACTGTATCTATAATTCACCCCTCCACTTT. Protein sequence: CARSRYCIYNSPLHF. The V gene is TRBV5-3, the J gene TRBJ1-6; the D is unclear. TRBV5-3 is recorded as an ORF, its role being uncertain. CDR3 length: 15 residues. V lost 4 bases and J 3 bases, leaving 11 bases between the germline ends.